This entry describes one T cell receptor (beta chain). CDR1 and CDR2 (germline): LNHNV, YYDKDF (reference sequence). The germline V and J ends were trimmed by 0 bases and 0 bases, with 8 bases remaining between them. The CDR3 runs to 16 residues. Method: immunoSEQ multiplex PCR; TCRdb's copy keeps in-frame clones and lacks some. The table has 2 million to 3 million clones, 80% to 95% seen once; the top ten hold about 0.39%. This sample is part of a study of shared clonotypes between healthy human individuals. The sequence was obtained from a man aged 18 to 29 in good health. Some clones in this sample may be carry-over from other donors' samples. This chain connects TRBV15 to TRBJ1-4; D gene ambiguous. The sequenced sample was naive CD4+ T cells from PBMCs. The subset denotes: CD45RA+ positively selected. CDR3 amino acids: CATSRDGSATNEKLFF. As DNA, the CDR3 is TGTGCCACCAGCAGAGATGGATCCGCAACTAATGAAAAACTGTTTTTT.